The present T cell receptor (beta chain) was sequenced within a study of blood T cell repertoires in COVID-19. TCRdb's copy holds only in-frame clones and misses some; the assay was immunoSEQ multiplex PCR. The sample has under 300,000 clones; roughly 88% are singletons. Germline V gives CDR1 SGHAT, CDR2 FQDESV (reference sequence). V lost 2 bases, J lost 8 bases, and 10 bases lay in between. The length of the CDR3 is 12 residues. Sequenced: PBMCs or T cells enriched from blood (not recorded which). This sequence joins TRBV11-1 and TRBJ2-7; tentative D call: TRBD1 (6 bases). This TCR derives from a woman aged 45-59 years who had recovered from COVID-19. The CDR3 coding sequence is TGTGCCAGCAGCTTAAGTGGACAGAAGCAGTACTTC. Encoded protein: CASSLSGQKQYF.